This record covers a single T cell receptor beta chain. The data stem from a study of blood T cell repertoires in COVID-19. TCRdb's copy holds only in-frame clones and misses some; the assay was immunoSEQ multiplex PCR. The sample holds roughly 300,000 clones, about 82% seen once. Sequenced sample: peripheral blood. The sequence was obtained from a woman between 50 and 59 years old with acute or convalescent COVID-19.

In nucleotides, the CDR3 is TGTGCCAGCAGTTCCGTTTCCCCGGGACAGAATTCACCCCTCCACTTT. It codes for CASSSVSPGQNSPLHF. V usage is TRBV28 and J usage is TRBJ1-6; 7 positions match TRBD1. Germline V gene data show CDR1 as MDHEN and CDR2 as SYDVKM. With 4 bases clipped from V and 7 bases from J, the junction kept 10 bases outside the gene matches. CDR3 length: 16 amino acids.